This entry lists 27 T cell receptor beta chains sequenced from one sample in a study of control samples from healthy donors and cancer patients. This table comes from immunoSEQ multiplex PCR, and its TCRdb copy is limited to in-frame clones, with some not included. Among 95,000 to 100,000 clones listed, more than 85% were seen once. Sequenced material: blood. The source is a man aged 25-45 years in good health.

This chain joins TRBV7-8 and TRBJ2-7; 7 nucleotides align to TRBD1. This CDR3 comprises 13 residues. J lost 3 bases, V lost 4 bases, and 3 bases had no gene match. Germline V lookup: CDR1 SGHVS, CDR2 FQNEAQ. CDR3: CASSSGTVYEQYF. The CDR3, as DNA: TGTGCCAGCAGCTCAGGGACAGTCTACGAGCAGTACTTC.

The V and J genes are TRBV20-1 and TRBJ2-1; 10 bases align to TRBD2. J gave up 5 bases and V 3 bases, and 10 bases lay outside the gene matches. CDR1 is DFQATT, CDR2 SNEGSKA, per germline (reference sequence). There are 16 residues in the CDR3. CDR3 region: CSASAMRLAGHNEQFF. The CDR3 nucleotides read TGCAGTGCTAGTGCCATGCGACTAGCGGGCCACAATGAGCAGTTCTTC.

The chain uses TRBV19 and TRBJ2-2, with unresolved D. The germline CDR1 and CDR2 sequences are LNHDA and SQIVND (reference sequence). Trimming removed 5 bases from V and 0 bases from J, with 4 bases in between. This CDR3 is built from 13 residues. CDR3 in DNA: TGTGCCAGTAGTCGAACGAACACCGGGGAGCTGTTTTTT. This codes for CASSRTNTGELFF.

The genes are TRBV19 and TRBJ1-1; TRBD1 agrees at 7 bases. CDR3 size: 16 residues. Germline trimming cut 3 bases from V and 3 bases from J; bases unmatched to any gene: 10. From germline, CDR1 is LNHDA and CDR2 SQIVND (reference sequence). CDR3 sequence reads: CASSMRGGSPYTEAFF. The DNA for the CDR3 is TGTGCCAGTAGTATGAGAGGGGGCTCCCCGTACACTGAAGCTTTCTTT.

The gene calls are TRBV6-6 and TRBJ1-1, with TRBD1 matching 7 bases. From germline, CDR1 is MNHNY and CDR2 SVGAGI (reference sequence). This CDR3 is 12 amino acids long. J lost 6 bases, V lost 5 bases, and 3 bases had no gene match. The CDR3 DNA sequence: TGTGCCAGCAGTCCAGACAGGGCTGAAGCTTTCTTT. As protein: CASSPDRAEAFF.

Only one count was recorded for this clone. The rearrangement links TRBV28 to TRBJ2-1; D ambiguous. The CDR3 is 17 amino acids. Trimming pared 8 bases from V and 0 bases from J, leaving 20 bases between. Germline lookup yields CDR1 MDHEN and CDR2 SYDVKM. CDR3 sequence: CASFTPGAGSSYNEQFF. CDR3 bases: TGTGCCAGCTTTACGCCCGGAGCAGGAAGCTCCTACAATGAGCAGTTCTTC.

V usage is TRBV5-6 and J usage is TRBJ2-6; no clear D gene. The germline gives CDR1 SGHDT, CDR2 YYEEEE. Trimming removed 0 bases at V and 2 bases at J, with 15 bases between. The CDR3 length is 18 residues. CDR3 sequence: CASSLGQPTFAGANVLTF. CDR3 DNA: TGTGCCAGCAGCTTGGGTCAGCCCACCTTTGCTGGGGCCAACGTCCTGACTTTC.

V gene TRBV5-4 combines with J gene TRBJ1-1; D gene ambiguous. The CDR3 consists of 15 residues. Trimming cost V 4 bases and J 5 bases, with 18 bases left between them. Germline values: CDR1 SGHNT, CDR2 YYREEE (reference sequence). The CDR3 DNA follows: TGTGCCAGCAGCCCAGAGTTTTTTGAGGGAACTGAAGCTTTCTTT. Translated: CASSPEFFEGTEAFF.

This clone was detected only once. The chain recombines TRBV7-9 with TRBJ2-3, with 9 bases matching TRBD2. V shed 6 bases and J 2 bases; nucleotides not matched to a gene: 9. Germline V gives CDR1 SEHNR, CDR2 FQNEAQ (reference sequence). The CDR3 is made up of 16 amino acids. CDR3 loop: CASRNKLAGNTDTQYF. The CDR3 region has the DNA TGTGCCAGCAGGAACAAACTAGCGGGTAACACAGATACGCAGTATTTT.

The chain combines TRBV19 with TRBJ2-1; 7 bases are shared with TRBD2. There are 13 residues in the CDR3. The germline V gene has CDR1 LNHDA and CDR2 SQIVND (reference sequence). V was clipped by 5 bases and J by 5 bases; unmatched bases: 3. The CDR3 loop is CASSYGLDNEQFF. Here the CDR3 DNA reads TGTGCCAGTAGTTACGGACTAGACAATGAGCAGTTCTTC.

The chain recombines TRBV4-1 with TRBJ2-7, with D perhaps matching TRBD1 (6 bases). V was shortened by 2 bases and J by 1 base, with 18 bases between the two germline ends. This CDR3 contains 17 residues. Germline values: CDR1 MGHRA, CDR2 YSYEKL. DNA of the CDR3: TGCGCCAGCAGCCAACTCTTGATGACTGGACAGTCCTACGAGCAGTACTTC. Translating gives CASSQLLMTGQSYEQYF.

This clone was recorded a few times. DNA of the CDR3: TGTGCCAGCAGCTTCTCGACAGGGGGAATTAACTATGGCTACACCTTC. Residues: CASSFSTGGINYGYTF. The genes are TRBV9 and TRBJ1-2; TRBD1 matches at 9 bases. V gave up 4 bases and J gave up 1 base; unmatched junction bases: 8. The CDR3 consists of 16 residues. The germline gives CDR1 SGDLS, CDR2 YYNGEE. The variable domain in full, completed from reference TRBV9 and TRBJ1-2, reads DSGVTQTPKHLITATGQRVTLRCSPRSGDLSVYWYQQSLDQGLQFLIQYYNGEERAKGNILERFSAQQFPDLHSELNLSSLELGDSALYFCASSFSTGGINYGYTFGSGTRLTVV.

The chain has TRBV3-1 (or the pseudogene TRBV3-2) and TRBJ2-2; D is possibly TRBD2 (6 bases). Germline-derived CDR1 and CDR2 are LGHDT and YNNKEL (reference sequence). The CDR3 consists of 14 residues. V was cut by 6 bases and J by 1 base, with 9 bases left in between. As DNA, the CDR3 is TGTGCCAGCAGGCGGGACTTGAACACCGGGGAGCTGTTTTTT. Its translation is CASRRDLNTGELFF.

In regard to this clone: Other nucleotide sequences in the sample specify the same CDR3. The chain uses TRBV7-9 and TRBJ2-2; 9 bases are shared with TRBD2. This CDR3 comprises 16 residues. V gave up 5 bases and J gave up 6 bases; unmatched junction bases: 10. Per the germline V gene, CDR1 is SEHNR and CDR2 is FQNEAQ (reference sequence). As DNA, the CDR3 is TGTGCCAGCAGCAAACTACTCGCGGGGGGGCCCGGGGAGCTGTTTTTT. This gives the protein CASSKLLAGGPGELFF.

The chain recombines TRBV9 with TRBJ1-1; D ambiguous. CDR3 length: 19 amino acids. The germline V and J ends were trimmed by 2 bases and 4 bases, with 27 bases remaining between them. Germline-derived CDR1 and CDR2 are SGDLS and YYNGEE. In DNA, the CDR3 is TGTGCCAGCAGCGTCCTGATTCGGCAGGATATTGGATCGGGCACTGAAGCTTTCTTT. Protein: CASSVLIRQDIGSGTEAFF.

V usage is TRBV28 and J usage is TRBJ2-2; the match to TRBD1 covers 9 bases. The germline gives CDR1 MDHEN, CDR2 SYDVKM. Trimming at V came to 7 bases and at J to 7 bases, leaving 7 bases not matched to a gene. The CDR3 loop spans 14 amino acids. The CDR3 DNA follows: TGTGCCAGCACGAGGGACAGGGAGCACGGGGAGCTGTTTTTT. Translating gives CASTRDREHGELFF.

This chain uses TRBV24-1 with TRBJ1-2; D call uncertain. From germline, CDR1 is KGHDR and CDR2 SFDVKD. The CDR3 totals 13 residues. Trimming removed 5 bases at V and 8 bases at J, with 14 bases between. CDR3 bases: TGTGCCACCAGTGGCCACAGACTCGGGGGCTACACCTTC. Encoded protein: CATSGHRLGGYTF.

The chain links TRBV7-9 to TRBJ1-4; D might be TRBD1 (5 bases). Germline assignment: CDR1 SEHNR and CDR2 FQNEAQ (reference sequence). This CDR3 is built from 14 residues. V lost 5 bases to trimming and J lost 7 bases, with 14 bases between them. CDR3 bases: TGTGCCAGCAGCCGATCCCGGGACCTTGAAAAACTGTTTTTT. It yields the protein CASSRSRDLEKLFF.

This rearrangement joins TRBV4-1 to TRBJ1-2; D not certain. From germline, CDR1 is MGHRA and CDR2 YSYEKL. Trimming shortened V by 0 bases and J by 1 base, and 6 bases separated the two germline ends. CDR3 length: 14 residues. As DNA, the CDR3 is TGCGCCAGCAGCCAAGATGGGGTTAACTATGGCTACACCTTC. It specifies CASSQDGVNYGYTF.

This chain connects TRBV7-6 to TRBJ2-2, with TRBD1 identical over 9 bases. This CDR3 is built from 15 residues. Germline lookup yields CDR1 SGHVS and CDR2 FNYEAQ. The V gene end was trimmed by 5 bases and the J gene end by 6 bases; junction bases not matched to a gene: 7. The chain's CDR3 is CASSLDTGGPGELFF. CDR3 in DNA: TGTGCCAGCAGCCTCGATACAGGGGGCCCCGGGGAGCTGTTTTTT.

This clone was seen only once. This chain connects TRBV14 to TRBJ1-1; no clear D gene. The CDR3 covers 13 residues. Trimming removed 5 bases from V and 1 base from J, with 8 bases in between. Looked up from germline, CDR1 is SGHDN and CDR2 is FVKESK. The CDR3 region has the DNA TGTGCCAGCAGCAAAAGCCGGAACACTGAAGCTTTCTTT. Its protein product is CASSKSRNTEAFF.

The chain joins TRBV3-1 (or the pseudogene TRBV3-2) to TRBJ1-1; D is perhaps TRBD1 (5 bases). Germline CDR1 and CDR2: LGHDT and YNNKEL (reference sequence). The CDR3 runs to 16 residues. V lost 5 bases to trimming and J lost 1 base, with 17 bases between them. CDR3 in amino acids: CASSFRPGAGNTEAFF. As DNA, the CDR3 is TGTGCCAGCAGCTTTCGTCCCGGGGCGGGGAACACTGAAGCTTTCTTT.

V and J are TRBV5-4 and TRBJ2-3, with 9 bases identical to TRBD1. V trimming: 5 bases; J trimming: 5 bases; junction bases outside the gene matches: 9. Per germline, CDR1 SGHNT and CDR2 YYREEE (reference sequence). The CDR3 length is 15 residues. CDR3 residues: CASSYPGQGRDTQYF. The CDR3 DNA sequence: TGTGCCAGCAGTTATCCGGGACAGGGCCGAGATACGCAGTATTTT. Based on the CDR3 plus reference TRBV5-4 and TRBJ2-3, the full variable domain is ETGVTQSPTHLIKTRGQQVTLRCSSQSGHNTVSWYQQALGQGPQFIFQYYREEENGRGNFPPRFSGLQFPNYSSELNVNALELDDSALYLCASSYPGQGRDTQYFGPGTRLTVL.

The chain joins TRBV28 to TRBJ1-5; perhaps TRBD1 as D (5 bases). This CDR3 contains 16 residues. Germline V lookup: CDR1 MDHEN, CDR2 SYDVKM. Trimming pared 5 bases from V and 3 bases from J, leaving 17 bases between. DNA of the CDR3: TGTGCCAGCAGTCTAAGCGGGACGCCGAACAATCAGCCCCAGCATTTT. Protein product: CASSLSGTPNNQPQHF.

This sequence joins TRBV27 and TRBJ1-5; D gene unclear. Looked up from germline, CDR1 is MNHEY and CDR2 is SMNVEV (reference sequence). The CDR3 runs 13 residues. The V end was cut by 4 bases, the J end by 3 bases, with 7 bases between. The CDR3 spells CASSSVPNQPQHF. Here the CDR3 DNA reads TGTGCCAGCAGTTCCGTGCCCAATCAGCCCCAGCATTTT.

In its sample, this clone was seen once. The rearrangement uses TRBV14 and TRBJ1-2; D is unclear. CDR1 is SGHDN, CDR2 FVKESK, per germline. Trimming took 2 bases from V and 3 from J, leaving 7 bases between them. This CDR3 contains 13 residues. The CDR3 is CASSQNTYYGYTF. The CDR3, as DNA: TGTGCCAGCAGCCAAAACACCTACTATGGCTACACCTTC.

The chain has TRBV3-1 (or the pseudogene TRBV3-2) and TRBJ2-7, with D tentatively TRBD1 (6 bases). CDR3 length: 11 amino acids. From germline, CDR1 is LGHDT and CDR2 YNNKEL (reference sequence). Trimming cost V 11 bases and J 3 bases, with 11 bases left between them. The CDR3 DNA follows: TGTGCCGCCGGACAGAACTACGAGCAGTACTTC. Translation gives CAAGQNYEQYF.